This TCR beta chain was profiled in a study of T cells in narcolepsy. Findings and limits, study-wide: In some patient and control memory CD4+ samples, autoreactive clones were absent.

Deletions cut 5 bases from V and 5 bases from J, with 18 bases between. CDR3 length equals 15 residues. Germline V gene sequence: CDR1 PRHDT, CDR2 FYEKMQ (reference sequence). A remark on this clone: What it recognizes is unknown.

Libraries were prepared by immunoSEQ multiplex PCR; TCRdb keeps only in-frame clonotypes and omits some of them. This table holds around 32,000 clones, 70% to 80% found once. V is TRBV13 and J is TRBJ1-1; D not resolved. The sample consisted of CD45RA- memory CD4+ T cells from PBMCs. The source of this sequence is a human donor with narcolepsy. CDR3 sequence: CASSPLTISGTEAFF. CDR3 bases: TGTGCCAGCAGCCCACTGACAATTTCTGGGACTGAAGCTTTCTTT.